These T cell receptor beta chains were read from a single sample in a study of cytomegalovirus exposure and HLA in healthy donors. Clones were read by immunoSEQ multiplex PCR, and TCRdb kept only the in-frame ones, dropping some. Altogether 160,000 or so clones are present, more than 70% being singletons, with the ten largest covering approximately 6.5%. The sample was PBMCs. All receptors derive from a male donor in good health and CMV-seropositive. CDR3s include the opening cysteine and the closing phenylalanine or tryptophan. Expanded clones get a size class; other rows say once, few or many, or leave the size out.

V: TRBV9
size: -
CDR3: CASSVGAQETQYF

V: TRBV11-2
size: -
CDR3: CASSRTDTYEQYF

V: TRBV14
size: -
CDR3: CASSLTSGMDGELFF

V: TRBV6-1
size: -
CDR3: CASIPGGGRIETQYF

V: TRBV29-1
size: once
CDR3: CSVFSGIYEQYF

V: TRBV19
size: -
CDR3: CASSPGADELFF

V: TRBV30
size: -
CDR3: CAWRPGPSTDTQYF

V: TRBV7-6
size: -
CDR3: CASSFPGTGGNIQYF

V: TRBV30
size: -
CDR3: CAWSVRRSGYGYTF

V: TRBV19
size: -
CDR3: CASSLYNEQFF